The clone carrying this T cell receptor beta chain was seen just once. The assay was immunoSEQ multiplex PCR, and TCRdb's table has in-frame clones only and misses some. The sample gives almost 100,000 clones, more than 75% of which show up once; about 9.4% is in the top ten. From germline, CDR1 is MNHEY and CDR2 SMNVEV (reference sequence). Deletions cut 3 bases from V and 1 base from J, with 15 bases between. This CDR3 region has 16 residues. This sample was taken from a study of blood T cell repertoires in COVID-19. The J gene is TRBJ1-1, the V gene TRBV27; possibly TRBD1 for D (5 bases). The clonotype comes from a man between 50 and 59 years old with acute or convalescent COVID-19. Source material: peripheral blood. The CDR3: CASSFRTNYPNTEAFF. The DNA of the CDR3 is TGTGCCAGCAGTTTTAGGACAAACTACCCGAACACTGAAGCTTTCTTT.